This T cell receptor (beta chain) was obtained from a study of beta chain features in type 1 diabetes. The study reverse transcribed the entire isolated RNA, so it sequenced expressed TCRB transcripts. Produced via immunoSEQ multiplex PCR; TCRdb's table is partial and in-frame only. This sample has about 620,000 clones, with roughly a sixth found just once. Turning to this clone: The antigen is unknown.

Germline CDR1 is MDHEN and CDR2 is SYDVKM. V dropped 7 bases and J dropped 0 bases, with 12 bases sitting between them. The CDR3 has 14 amino acids. Study-wide results and limits: When Type 1 diabetes patients were examined, their TCRB CDR3s proved moderately but significantly shorter in all four CD4+ subsets. More deletions and fewer insertions at VDJ junctions were found in patients with type 1 diabetes.

The sample comprised naive CD4+ T cells from blood. This TCR was recovered from a man aged 18-30 years in good health. J is TRBJ1-1 and V is TRBV28; no firm D call. The CDR3 nucleotides are TGTGCCAGCACTCCCCCACAGATGAACACTGAAGCTTTCTTT. This gives the protein CASTPPQMNTEAFF. The full variable domain, rest sourced from reference TRBV28 and TRBJ1-1, is DVKVTQSSRYLVKRTGEKVFLECVQDMDHENMFWYRQDPGLGLRLIYFSYDVKMKEKGDIPEGYSVSREKKERFSLILESASTNQTSMYLCASTPPQMNTEAFFGQGTRLTVV.